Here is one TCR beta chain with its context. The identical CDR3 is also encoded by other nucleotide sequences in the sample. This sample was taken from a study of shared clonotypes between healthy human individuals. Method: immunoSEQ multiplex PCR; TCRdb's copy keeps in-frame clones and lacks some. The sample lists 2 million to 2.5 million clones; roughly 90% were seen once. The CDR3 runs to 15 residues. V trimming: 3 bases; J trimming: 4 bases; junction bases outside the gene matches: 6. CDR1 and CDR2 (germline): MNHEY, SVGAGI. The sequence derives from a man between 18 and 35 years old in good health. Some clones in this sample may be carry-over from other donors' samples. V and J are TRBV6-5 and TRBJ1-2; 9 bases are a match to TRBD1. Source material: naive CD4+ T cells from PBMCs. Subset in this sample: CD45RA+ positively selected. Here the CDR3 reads CASSYSGTGLYGYTF. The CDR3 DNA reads TGTGCCAGCAGTTATTCCGGGACAGGGCTCTATGGCTACACCTTC.